Below are 23 T cell receptor beta chains sequenced from a single sample in a study of T cells after yellow fever vaccination (dated by TCRdb to the late 2010s). What the treatment or condition label conveys for this sample: live attenuated yellow fever vaccine strain. Receptor amplification or capture employed 5' RACE. Sequencing took place on an Illumina NovaSeq 6000. TCRdb redid the processing of the public reads, applying fastp at Q25 and MiXCR, and retained in-frame beta chains. Entries that share a CDR3 protein sequence are merged under the most common genes and DNA. The sample table lists about 160,000 distinct CDR3 sequences, 7% to 10% of them with a count of one. The ten biggest clones cover roughly 36% of the sample. Sequenced material: CD8+ T cells sorted from PBMCs, taken 45 days after the yellow fever booster vaccination. These receptors came from a man aged 18 to 30 who received the YFV17D yellow fever vaccine.

Written as DNA, the CDR3 is TGCGCCAGCAGCTCCGCGACAGGGGTCACTGAAGCTTTCTTT. The encoded protein is CASSSATGVTEAFF. The chain combines TRBV5-1 with TRBJ1-1; the match to TRBD1 covers 8 bases. The CDR3 is 14 residues long. Germline-derived CDR1 and CDR2 are SGHRS and YFSETQ. V shed 3 bases, J shed 4 bases, and the junction held 5 bases outside the gene matches.

This clonotype was found a few times. The rearrangement joins TRBV2 to TRBJ2-5; TRBD2 matches at 8 bases. J gave up 2 bases and V 3 bases, and 5 bases lay outside the gene matches. CDR1 SNHLY and CDR2 FYNNEI come from the germline V gene. The CDR3 totals 15 residues. CDR3 residues: CASSEPERGQETQYF. DNA of the CDR3: TGTGCCAGCAGTGAGCCTGAGCGGGGGCAAGAGACCCAGTACTTC.

In this sample, this clonotype turned up a few times. The gene calls are TRBV7-2 and TRBJ1-2; D gene uncertain. Deletions cut 4 bases from V and 5 bases from J, with 8 bases between. This CDR3 spans 12 amino acids. From germline, CDR1 is SGHTA and CDR2 FQGNSA. The CDR3: CASSYGIYGYTF. The CDR3 nucleotides are TGTGCCAGCAGCTACGGAATTTATGGCTACACCTTC.

This chain joins TRBV12-3 or TRBV12-4 and TRBJ2-3; no clear D. The CDR3 is 16 amino acids. Trimming left V 0 bases short and J 4 bases short, with 14 bases between. CDR3 sequence: CASSLASRTLADTQYF. CDR3 in DNA: TGTGCCAGCAGTTTAGCGAGTAGAACCTTGGCAGATACGCAGTATTTT.

This clonotype came up a few times. The chain combines TRBV7-9 with TRBJ2-1; 12 nucleotides align to TRBD1. With V trimmed by 3 bases and J by 0 bases, 6 bases remained unmatched. The CDR3 runs to 18 residues. Germline loops: CDR1 SEHNR, CDR2 FQNEAQ (reference sequence). CDR3 in amino acids: CASSFGTGGEVSYNEQFF. The CDR3 nucleotides are TGTGCCAGCAGCTTTGGGACAGGGGGCGAGGTCTCCTACAATGAGCAGTTCTTC.

This clonotype has at least ten counts. This chain joins TRBV4-3 and TRBJ2-7; a possible D gene is TRBD2 (6 bases). Germline-derived CDR1 and CDR2 are LGHNA and YSLEER. Trimming took off 0 bases at V and 3 bases at J, with 15 bases between the two ends. The CDR3 is 16 amino acids. The CDR3 is CASSQDIAGRDYEQYF. DNA for the CDR3: TGCGCCAGCAGCCAAGATATCGCAGGGCGGGACTACGAGCAGTACTTC.

This clonotype was seen a handful of times. The chain's CDR3 is CASSFILDLNEQFF. The CDR3 DNA reads TGTGCCAGCAGCTTTATTCTAGATTTGAATGAGCAGTTCTTC. The J gene is TRBJ2-1, the V gene TRBV11-2; D gene uncertain. This CDR3 contains 14 residues. V was clipped by 3 bases and J by 7 bases, with 13 bases between them. CDR1 is SGHAT, CDR2 FQNNGV, per germline.

There are a few counts of this clonotype. The chain couples TRBV28 to TRBJ2-2; possibly TRBD2 for D (6 bases). Deletions cut 5 bases from V and 5 bases from J, with 12 bases between. Looked up from germline, CDR1 is MDHEN and CDR2 is SYDVKM. The CDR3 has 14 amino acids. CDR3 in amino acids: CASSVPGGTGELFF. CDR3 sequence (DNA): TGTGCCAGCAGTGTCCCCGGGGGAACCGGGGAGCTGTTTTTT.

This clonotype was counted only a few times. The CDR3 bases are TGTGCCAGCAGCTTAGTGTCCGACCGGGAGTGGGGACAGGGGGTCCTACCCTACGAGCAGTACTTC. It is translated as CASSLVSDREWGQGVLPYEQYF. The chain couples TRBV7-2 to TRBJ2-7; TRBD1 aligns across 11 bases. The CDR3 runs 22 residues. V was pared by 1 base and J by 2 bases, with 22 bases of the junction left unmatched. Germline V gives CDR1 SGHTA, CDR2 FQGNSA.

This clonotype was counted at least ten times. The genes are TRBV10-3 and TRBJ2-3, with 11 positions matching TRBD1. Trimming cost V 3 bases and J 4 bases; bases outside gene matches: 3. The CDR3 loop spans 15 amino acids. Germline CDR1 ENHRY, CDR2 SYGVKD. CDR3 region: CAISEGTGGADTQYF. Written as DNA, the CDR3 is TGTGCCATCAGTGAAGGGACAGGGGGGGCAGATACGCAGTATTTT.

This clonotype was recorded a few times. The genes are TRBV4-1 and TRBJ2-2; D may be TRBD1 (6 bases). The germline CDR1 and CDR2 sequences are MGHRA and YSYEKL. Trimming removed 4 bases from V and 12 bases from J, with 18 bases in between. The CDR3 extends over 14 amino acids. The CDR3 DNA is TGCGCCAGCAGCCCCCGAATCCACAGGGCTCAGCTGTTTTTT. This codes for CASSPRIHRAQLFF.

Many counts were recorded for this clonotype. J is TRBJ2-4 and V is TRBV27; D is unclear. The germline V and J ends were trimmed by 6 bases and 11 bases, with 26 bases remaining between them. Germline V lookup: CDR1 MNHEY, CDR2 SMNVEV (reference sequence). This CDR3 is built from 16 residues. The CDR3 spells CASRLRTGSSFGVQYF. The CDR3 DNA sequence: TGTGCCAGCAGGCTTAGGACCGGGTCCAGTTTTGGCGTTCAGTACTTC.

The rearrangement uses TRBV29-1 and TRBJ1-4, with 7 bases fitting TRBD1. This CDR3 is 13 amino acids long. Looked up from germline, CDR1 is SQVTM and CDR2 is ANQGSEA. Unmatched junction bases numbered 8, after V lost 5 bases and J lost 8 bases. This CDR3 reads CSVWETGKEKLFF. As DNA, the CDR3 is TGCAGCGTTTGGGAGACAGGGAAAGAAAAACTGTTTTTT. Complete variable domain (other parts from reference TRBV29-1 and TRBJ1-4): SAVISQKPSRDICQRGTSLTIQCQVDSQVTMMFWYRQQPGQSLTLIATANQGSEATYESGFVIDKFPISRPNLTFSTLTVSNMSPEDSSIYLCSVWETGKEKLFFGSGTQLSVL.

The rearrangement links TRBV6-5 to TRBJ2-1; perhaps TRBD2 as D (5 bases). The CDR3 runs to 11 residues. Trimming stripped 5 bases from V and 13 bases from J, with 12 bases between. Germline CDR1 reads MNHEY; CDR2 reads SVGAGI. The CDR3 protein is CASSTGMVQFF. CDR3 DNA sequence: TGTGCCAGCAGTACGGGGATGGTCCAGTTCTTC.

This rearrangement joins TRBV9 to TRBJ2-5; 12 bases fit TRBD2. Germline values: CDR1 SGDLS, CDR2 YYNGEE. J was trimmed by 5 bases and V by 0 bases; bases with no gene match: 11. The CDR3 covers 18 residues. The CDR3 coding sequence is TGTGCCAGCAGCGTAGCACCCCTAGCGGGGGGGCCAATGGAGACCCAGTACTTC. Protein product: CASSVAPLAGGPMETQYF.

This rearrangement joins TRBV27 to TRBJ1-2; D is unresolved. Germline V gives CDR1 MNHEY, CDR2 SMNVEV (reference sequence). This CDR3 comprises 13 residues. The germline V and J ends were trimmed by 6 bases and 8 bases, with 16 bases remaining between them. The CDR3 region has the DNA TGTGCCAGCAGGCTAAGGACGGCCGGGGGCTACACCTTC. It specifies CASRLRTAGGYTF.

The chain has TRBV12-3 or TRBV12-4 and TRBJ2-3; D remains unclear. The CDR3 has 12 residues. Trimming took 6 bases from V and 6 from J, leaving 10 bases between them. In nucleotides, the CDR3 is TGTGCCAGCAGCCCCCTCCGCGATACGCAGTATTTT. It is translated as CASSPLRDTQYF.

This chain connects TRBV5-5 to TRBJ1-5; weak D call: TRBD1 (5 bases). This CDR3 region has 15 residues. Trimming removed 0 bases from V and 2 bases from J, with 9 bases in between. The germline CDR1 and CDR2 sequences are SGHKS and YYEKEE (reference sequence). CDR3 nucleotide sequence: TGTGCCAGCAGCTTGGACGGGGGTGGCAATCAGCCCCAGCATTTT. Amino acids: CASSLDGGGNQPQHF.

V is TRBV20-1 and J is TRBJ1-5, with no clear D. The CDR3 runs to 15 residues. V lost 2 bases and J lost 7, with 18 bases in between. The germline V gene encodes CDR1 DFQATT and CDR2 SNEGSKA (reference sequence). The CDR3 coding sequence is TGCAGTGCTAGAACCGAGCTTGAGGTCGGGCAGCCCCAGCATTTT. Translation: CSARTELEVGQPQHF.

This clonotype was counted a few times. CDR3 loop: CASSYSGLAGEETQYF. CDR3 coding DNA: TGTGCCAGCAGTTACTCTGGCCTAGCGGGGGAAGAGACCCAGTACTTC. The chain has TRBV6-5 and TRBJ2-5; 10 bases are shared with TRBD2. CDR3 length: 16 amino acids. Looked up from germline, CDR1 is MNHEY and CDR2 is SVGAGI. Unmatched junction bases numbered 4, after V lost 0 bases and J lost 3 bases.

The chain uses TRBV5-6 and TRBJ2-3, with TRBD2 matching over 7 bases. V trimming: 4 bases; J trimming: 2 bases; junction bases outside the gene matches: 10. Germline V gives CDR1 SGHDT, CDR2 YYEEEE. The CDR3 extends over 16 amino acids. In DNA form, the CDR3 reads TGTGCCAGCAGCCCTGAAGCGGGGTACTACACAGATACGCAGTATTTT. Encoded protein: CASSPEAGYYTDTQYF.

The sample holds a few counts of this clonotype. This sequence joins TRBV24-1 and TRBJ2-1; TRBD1 aligns across 8 bases. In germline, CDR1 is KGHDR, CDR2 SFDVKD. This CDR3 is 16 amino acids long. The V and J ends lost 4 bases and 6 bases, in that order; junction bases with no gene match: 10. Here the CDR3 reads CATSEATGGRVNEQFF. DNA of the CDR3: TGTGCCACCAGTGAAGCAACAGGGGGTAGGGTCAATGAGCAGTTCTTC.

The gene calls are TRBV13 and TRBJ1-4, with 12 nucleotides matching TRBD1. Germline-derived CDR1 and CDR2 are PRHDT and FYEKMQ (reference sequence). This CDR3 has 19 residues. J lost 6 bases, V lost 3 bases, and 14 bases had no gene match. The CDR3 loop reads CASSLGTGGGMSAHEKLFF. The CDR3 region has the DNA TGTGCCAGCAGCTTGGGGACAGGGGGCGGGATGTCGGCCCATGAAAAACTGTTTTTT.